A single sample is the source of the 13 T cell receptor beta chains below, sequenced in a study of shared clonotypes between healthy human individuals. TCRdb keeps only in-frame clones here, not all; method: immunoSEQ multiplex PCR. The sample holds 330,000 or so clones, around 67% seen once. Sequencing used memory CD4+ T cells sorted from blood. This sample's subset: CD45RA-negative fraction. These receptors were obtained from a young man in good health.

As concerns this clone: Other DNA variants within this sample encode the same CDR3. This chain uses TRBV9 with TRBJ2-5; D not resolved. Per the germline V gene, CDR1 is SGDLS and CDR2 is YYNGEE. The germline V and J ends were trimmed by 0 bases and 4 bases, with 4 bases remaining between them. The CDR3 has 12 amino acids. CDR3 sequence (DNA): TGTGCCAGCAGCGTAGTGGGAGAGACCCAGTACTTC. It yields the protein CASSVVGETQYF.

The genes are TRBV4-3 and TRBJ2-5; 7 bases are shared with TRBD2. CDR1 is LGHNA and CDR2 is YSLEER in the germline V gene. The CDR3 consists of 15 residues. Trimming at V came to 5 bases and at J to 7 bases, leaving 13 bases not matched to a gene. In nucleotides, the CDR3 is TGCGCCAGCAGCAACAAAGGCGCGGGAGCGGGGACCCAGTACTTC. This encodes CASSNKGAGAGTQYF.

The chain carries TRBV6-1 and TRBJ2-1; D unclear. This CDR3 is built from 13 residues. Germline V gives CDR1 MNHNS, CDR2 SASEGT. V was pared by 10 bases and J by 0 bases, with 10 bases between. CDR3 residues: CAISSSSYNEQFF. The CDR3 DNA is TGTGCCATTTCCAGTAGCTCCTACAATGAGCAGTTCTTC.

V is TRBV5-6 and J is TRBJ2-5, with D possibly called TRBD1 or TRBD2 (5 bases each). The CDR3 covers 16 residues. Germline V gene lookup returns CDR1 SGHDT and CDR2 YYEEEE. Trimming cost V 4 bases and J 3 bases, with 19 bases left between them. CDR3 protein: CASSLGVSNYEETQYF. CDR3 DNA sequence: TGTGCCAGCAGCCTGGGGGTCAGTAATTACGAAGAGACCCAGTACTTC. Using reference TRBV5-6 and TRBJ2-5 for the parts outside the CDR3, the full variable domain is DAGVTQSPTHLIKTRGQQVTLRCSPKSGHDTVSWYQQALGQGPQFIFQYYEEEERQRGNFPDRFSGHQFPNYSSELNVNALLLGDSALYLCASSLGVSNYEETQYFGPGTRLLVL.

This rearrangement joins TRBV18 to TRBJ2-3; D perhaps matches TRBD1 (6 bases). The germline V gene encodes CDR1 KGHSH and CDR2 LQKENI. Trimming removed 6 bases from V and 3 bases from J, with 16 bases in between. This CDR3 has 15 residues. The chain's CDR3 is CASSVTGTSTDTQYF. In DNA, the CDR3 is TGTGCCAGCTCCGTAACAGGGACGTCAACAGATACGCAGTATTTT.

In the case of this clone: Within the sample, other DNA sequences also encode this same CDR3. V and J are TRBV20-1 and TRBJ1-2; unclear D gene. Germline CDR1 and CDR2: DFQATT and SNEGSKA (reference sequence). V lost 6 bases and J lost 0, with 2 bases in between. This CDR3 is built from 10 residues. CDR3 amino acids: CSATNYGYTF. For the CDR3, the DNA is TGCAGTGCAACTAACTATGGCTACACCTTC.

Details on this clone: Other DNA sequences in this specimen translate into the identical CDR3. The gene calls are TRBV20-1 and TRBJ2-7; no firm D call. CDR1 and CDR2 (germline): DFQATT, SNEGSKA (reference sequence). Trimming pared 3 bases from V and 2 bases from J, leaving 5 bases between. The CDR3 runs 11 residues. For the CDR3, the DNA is TGCAGTGCTAGTGGACCCTACGAGCAGTACTTC. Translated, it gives CSASGPYEQYF.

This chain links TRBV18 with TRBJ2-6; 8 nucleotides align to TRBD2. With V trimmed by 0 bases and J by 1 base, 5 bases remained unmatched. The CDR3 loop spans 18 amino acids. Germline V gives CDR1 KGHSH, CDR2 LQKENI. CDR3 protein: CASSPPDSGTSGANVLTF. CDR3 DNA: TGTGCCAGCTCACCACCCGATAGCGGGACTTCTGGGGCCAACGTCCTGACTTTC.

CDR3 residues: CASSPRGGVNTEAFF. CDR3 nucleotides: TGCGCCAGCAGCCCCAGGGGGGGCGTGAACACTGAAGCTTTCTTT. The V gene is TRBV5-1, the J gene TRBJ1-1; TRBD1 matches at 7 bases. This CDR3 is 15 amino acids long. Losses at the gene ends were 4 bases for V and 0 bases for J; bases not matched to a gene: 6. Germline CDR1 and CDR2: SGHRS and YFSETQ.

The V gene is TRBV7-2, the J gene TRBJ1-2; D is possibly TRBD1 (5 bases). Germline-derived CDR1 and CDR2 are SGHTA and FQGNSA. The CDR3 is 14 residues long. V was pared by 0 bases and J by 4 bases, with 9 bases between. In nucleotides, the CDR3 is TGTGCCAGCAGCTTAGCGGGGGTAGGCTATGGCTACACCTTC. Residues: CASSLAGVGYGYTF.

The CDR3 spells CASSQRDGMNTEAFF. The CDR3 coding sequence is TGTGCCAGCAGCCAACGGGACGGGATGAACACTGAAGCTTTCTTT. The gene calls are TRBV9 and TRBJ1-1, with D maybe TRBD1 (5 bases). V was cut by 4 bases and J by 0 bases, with 13 bases left in between. CDR3 length equals 15 residues. Germline V lookup: CDR1 SGDLS, CDR2 YYNGEE.

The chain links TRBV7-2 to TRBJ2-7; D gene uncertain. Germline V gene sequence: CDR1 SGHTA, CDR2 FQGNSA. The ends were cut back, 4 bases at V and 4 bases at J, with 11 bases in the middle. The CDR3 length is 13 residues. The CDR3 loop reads CASSYRRGYEQYF. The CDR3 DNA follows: TGTGCCAGCAGCTACCGGCGTGGGTACGAGCAGTACTTC.

The CDR3 reads CASSARDPGVGGKLFF. The DNA for the CDR3 is TGTGCCAGCAGTGCTCGGGACCCAGGCGTCGGTGGAAAACTGTTTTTT. The chain combines TRBV6-1 with TRBJ1-4; D is perhaps TRBD1 (5 bases). The CDR3 contains 16 residues. Trimming took off 4 bases at V and 10 bases at J, with 22 bases between the two ends. Germline CDR1 reads MNHNS; CDR2 reads SASEGT.